The 27 T cell receptor beta chains presented below share a single source sample, sequenced in a study of Graves' ophthalmopathy and Graves' hyperthyroidism. Beta-chain TCR CDR3 regions were amplified from RNA transcripts. Second-round multiplex PCR came after a first-round RT-PCR that employed HTBI primers. TCRdb redid the calling of the multiplex PCR reads with MiXCR, one entry per CDR3 protein. The data hold about 660,000 distinct CDR3 sequences, with about two fifths observed a single time. The sample taken for sequencing was peripheral blood. The origin of the receptors is an adult man with Graves' ophthalmopathy.

This clonotype was seen a handful of times. The rearrangement joins TRBV7-8 to TRBJ1-1, with 7 bases aligning to TRBD1. Germline CDR1 is SGHVS and CDR2 is FQNEAQ. The V and J ends lost 5 bases and 0 bases, in that order; junction bases with no gene match: 9. The CDR3 sequence is 16 residues long. The DNA of the CDR3 is TGTGCCAGCAGCCATAACCCGGGACAGTTGAACACTGAAGCTTTCTTT. Translating gives CASSHNPGQLNTEAFF.

The chain is built from TRBV6-1 and TRBJ2-5; D is perhaps TRBD1 or TRBD2 (6 bases each). V dropped 10 bases and J dropped 5 bases, with 17 bases sitting between them. From germline, CDR1 is MNHNS and CDR2 SASEGT. The CDR3 length is 13 residues. The CDR3 sequence is CATKLGGWETQYF. CDR3 nucleotide sequence: TGTGCCACCAAGCTGGGGGGCTGGGAGACCCAGTACTTC.

On this clonotype: This CDR3 fails to terminate in the conserved phenylalanine or tryptophan, so it likely reflects a read error. It is unclear where the CDR3 begins or ends on the DNA, so no DNA is shown, and the CDR3 is as TCRdb lists it. This sequence joins TRBV7-9 and TRBJ2-6. The germline gives CDR1 SEHNR, CDR2 FQNEAQ (reference sequence). The CDR3 length equals 8 residues, ends included. The CDR3 sequence is CASSLTAI.

The chain is built from TRBV29-1 and TRBJ2-6; D unresolved. Germline CDR1 reads SQVTM; CDR2 reads ANQGSEA. V was pared by 7 bases and J by 3 bases, with 16 bases between. The CDR3 extends over 15 amino acids. DNA for the CDR3: TGCAGCGGTGGGTCAAGGGTTGTTGGGGCCAACGTCCTGACTTTC. Protein: CSGGSRVVGANVLTF.

Of note for this clonotype: This clone may be a read error of a much larger clone one base away. The chain links TRBV2 to TRBJ1-3; D is unclear. Germline values: CDR1 SNHLY, CDR2 FYNNEI. CDR3 length: 15 amino acids. CDR3: CASSERESSGSTIYF. The CDR3 region has the DNA TGTGCCAGCAGTGAAAGGGAGAGCTCTGGAAGCACCATATATTTT.

With respect to this clonotype: At one end, the junction sequence differs from germline, possibly due to a read error. V is TRBV7-6 and J is TRBJ1-5, with a weak D call TRBD1 (6 bases). The CDR3 is 13 residues long. CDR1 and CDR2 (germline): SGHVS, FNYEAQ. The CDR3 is CASSLRGGTWKIF. The CDR3 nucleotides are TGTGCTAGCAGCTTAAGGGGGGGGACCTGGAAGATTTTT.

This clonotype has ten or more counts. The V and J genes are TRBV29-1 and TRBJ2-5; no clear D gene. The germline V and J ends were trimmed by 3 bases and 4 bases, with 9 bases remaining between them. The germline V gene encodes CDR1 SQVTM and CDR2 ANQGSEA. This CDR3 has 12 residues. The CDR3 DNA reads TGCAGCGTTGACCAAGATGGAGAGACCCAGTACTTC. Its protein is CSVDQDGETQYF.

This clonotype was detected many times. The chain carries TRBV29-1 and TRBJ1-1; weak D call: TRBD1 (5 bases). There are 13 residues in the CDR3. Trimming removed 4 bases from V and 1 base from J, with 10 bases in between. Germline CDR1 reads SQVTM; CDR2 reads ANQGSEA. CDR3 residues: CSVADTRNTEAFF. In DNA, the CDR3 is TGCAGCGTTGCGGACACCAGGAACACTGAAGCTTTCTTT.

This chain joins TRBV19 and TRBJ2-3, with D possibly TRBD2 on 6 matching bases. The CDR3 has 14 amino acids. Germline loops: CDR1 LNHDA, CDR2 SQIVND (reference sequence). V was shortened by 1 base and J by 4 bases, with 9 bases between the two germline ends. CDR3 in DNA: TGTGCCAGTAGTATAGTAGGGGAGGCAGATACGCAGTATTTT. Its translation: CASSIVGEADTQYF.

The sample holds many counts of this clonotype. The genes are TRBV20-1 and TRBJ2-5; no clear D gene. Germline V gene sequence: CDR1 DFQATT, CDR2 SNEGSKA (reference sequence). The CDR3 contains 12 residues. The V end was cut by 2 bases, the J end by 1 base, with 5 bases between. The CDR3 sequence is CSARQLQETQYF. CDR3 bases: TGCAGTGCTAGACAACTCCAAGAGACCCAGTACTTC.

A single count supports this clonotype. The gene calls are TRBV12-5 and TRBJ2-2; D is unclear. In germline, CDR1 is LGHNT, CDR2 FRNRAP. The CDR3 spans 13 residues. The CDR3 loop reads CGSSQALVGELFF. Written as DNA, the CDR3 is TGTGGCAGCTCTCAAGCGTTGGTCGGGGAGCTGTTTTTT.

Ten or more counts support this clonotype. The V gene is TRBV9, the J gene TRBJ2-5; D is perhaps TRBD1 or TRBD2 (5 bases each). Germline V lookup: CDR1 SGDLS, CDR2 YYNGEE. This CDR3 has 15 amino acids. V gave up 0 bases and J gave up 4 bases, with 13 bases separating them. The CDR3 DNA reads TGTGCCAGCAGCGTAGGAGGGTGGGACCCAGAGACCCAGTACTTC. Protein: CASSVGGWDPETQYF.

This clonotype was detected only a few times. The chain couples TRBV5-1 to TRBJ2-5, with 7 bases matching TRBD2. V lost 0 bases to trimming and J lost 4 bases; unmatched junction nucleotides: 9. Germline V lookup: CDR1 SGHRS, CDR2 YFSETQ. The CDR3 is 16 amino acids. This CDR3 reads CASSLADAGRGETQYF. CDR3 DNA sequence: TGCGCCAGCAGCTTGGCCGATGCGGGGAGGGGAGAGACCCAGTACTTC.

This chain links TRBV5-1 with TRBJ1-4; D is undetermined. Germline CDR1 is SGHRS and CDR2 is YFSETQ. Trimming left V 2 bases short and J 3 bases short, with 8 bases between. There are 14 residues in the CDR3. The CDR3 here is CASSFAGSNEKLFF. DNA of the CDR3: TGCGCCAGCAGCTTTGCGGGGTCTAATGAAAAACTGTTTTTT.

The chain joins TRBV7-2 to TRBJ1-1; 8 bases are shared with TRBD1. This CDR3 is built from 13 residues. V lost 4 bases, J lost 8 bases, and 6 bases stayed unmatched. From germline, CDR1 is SGHTA and CDR2 FQGNSA. CDR3 region: CASSSSPGGEAFF. Here the CDR3 DNA reads TGTGCCAGCAGCTCTTCCCCAGGGGGCGAAGCTTTCTTT.

The chain uses TRBV10-3 and TRBJ1-2; possible D gene TRBD1, 5 bases. The V gene lost 10 bases and the J gene lost 8 bases, with 11 bases spanning the gap. This CDR3 is built from 10 residues. Germline V gene data show CDR1 as ENHRY and CDR2 as SYGVKD. The CDR3 coding sequence is TGTGCCACCTGGGGCTCCGGCTACACCTTC. Translating it yields CATWGSGYTF.

At least ten counts were recorded for this clonotype. The V call is TRBV24-1, the J call TRBJ2-5, with no clear D. V dropped 2 bases and J dropped 5 bases, with 14 bases sitting between them. Germline V gene data show CDR1 as KGHDR and CDR2 as SFDVKD. There are 15 residues in the CDR3. CDR3 loop: CATSDSKGLGETQYF. The CDR3 coding sequence is TGTGCCACCAGTGATTCCAAGGGTTTAGGGGAGACCCAGTACTTC.

This clonotype appeared a single time. The chain employs TRBV11-3 and TRBJ2-3, with 11 bases matching TRBD2. Looked up from germline, CDR1 is SGHNT and CDR2 is YENEEA. There are 18 residues in the CDR3. With 6 bases clipped from V and 0 bases from J, the junction kept 11 bases outside the gene matches. This chain's CDR3 is CASSLLPLAGGSTDTQYF. CDR3 nucleotide sequence: TGTGCCAGCAGTCTACTCCCTCTAGCGGGGGGCAGCACAGATACGCAGTATTTT.

This clonotype was picked up many times. The rearrangement joins TRBV7-2 to TRBJ2-5; 10 bases agree with TRBD2. The germline V gene encodes CDR1 SGHTA and CDR2 FQGNSA. V lost 3 bases to trimming and J lost 2 bases; unmatched junction nucleotides: 6. The CDR3 is 16 amino acids. CDR3 in DNA: TGTGCCAGCAGCTTGAGCGCTAGCGGGGGTCAAGAGACCCAGTACTTC. Translating gives CASSLSASGGQETQYF.

CDR3 sequence (DNA): TGCGCCAGCAGCCTCCTACAGGGGGAGGTTTACGAGCAGTACTTC. Its translation is CASSLLQGEVYEQYF. This chain links TRBV4-1 with TRBJ2-7; TRBD1 matches at 8 bases. CDR1 and CDR2 (germline): MGHRA, YSYEKL. With V trimmed by 4 bases and J by 4 bases, 9 bases remained unmatched. This CDR3 is 15 amino acids long.

This clonotype was picked up a small number of times. The V call is TRBV28, the J call TRBJ1-3; TRBD1 matches 7 bases. The V segment lost 6 bases and the J segment 4 bases; nucleotides outside the gene matches: 6. Per the germline V gene, CDR1 is MDHEN and CDR2 is SYDVKM. This CDR3 is built from 14 residues. This CDR3 is CASSEGASGNTIYF. DNA of the CDR3: TGTGCCAGCAGCGAGGGGGCGTCGGGAAACACCATATATTTT.

This clonotype showed up many times. The V gene is TRBV7-9, the J gene TRBJ1-2; possible D gene TRBD1, 5 bases. V lost 4 bases and J 5 bases, leaving 14 bases between the germline ends. The CDR3 is 14 amino acids. Looked up from germline, CDR1 is SEHNR and CDR2 is FQNEAQ (reference sequence). The CDR3, as DNA: TGTGCCAGCAGCTCGAAAGGGGAGCCTTATGGCTACACCTTC. The encoded protein is CASSSKGEPYGYTF.

In this sample, this clonotype turned up many times. The rearrangement joins TRBV20-1 to TRBJ1-6; 9 nucleotides line up with TRBD1. J gave up 2 bases and V 6 bases, and 8 bases lay outside the gene matches. Germline CDR1 is DFQATT and CDR2 is SNEGSKA (reference sequence). This CDR3 comprises 16 residues. This CDR3 is CSATRTGAAYNSPLHF. CDR3 DNA: TGCAGTGCAACCCGGACAGGGGCGGCCTATAATTCACCCCTCCACTTT.

A word on this clonotype: One end of the junction does not line up with germline, which may come from a read error. DNA of the CDR3: TGCGCCAGCAGCCACCCTGGGGGGGCATACGAGCAGTACTTC. It encodes CASSHPGGAYEQYF. V and J are TRBV7-3 and TRBJ2-7, with D maybe TRBD2 (7 bases). Germline V lookup: CDR1 SGHTA, CDR2 FQGTGA. The CDR3 contains 14 residues.

Notes on this clonotype: At one end, the junction sequence differs from germline, possibly due to a read error. The CDR3, as DNA: TGTGCGAGCAGCTGGGACGGGGAGCTGTTTTTT. Translation: CASSWDGELFF. The rearrangement uses TRBV2 and TRBJ2-2; D is ambiguous. CDR1 and CDR2 (germline): SNHLY, FYNNEI. This CDR3 is built from 11 residues.

The chain is built from TRBV7-9 and TRBJ2-5; TRBD1 matches at 8 bases. Per the germline V gene, CDR1 is SEHNR and CDR2 is FQNEAQ (reference sequence). With 5 bases clipped from V and 2 bases from J, the junction kept 10 bases outside the gene matches. The CDR3 is 16 residues long. The CDR3 is CASSQVTGVRQETQYF. The DNA for the CDR3 is TGTGCCAGCAGCCAAGTGACAGGGGTTCGACAAGAGACCCAGTACTTC.

The chain joins TRBV7-9 to TRBJ1-1; D is unclear. Trimming took off 5 bases at V and 3 bases at J, with 13 bases between the two ends. The CDR3 covers 14 residues. Germline CDR1 reads SEHNR; CDR2 reads FQNEAQ (reference sequence). For the CDR3, the DNA is TGTGCCAGCAGCGTGGCTTGGCGACACACTGAAGCTTTCTTT. Protein: CASSVAWRHTEAFF.